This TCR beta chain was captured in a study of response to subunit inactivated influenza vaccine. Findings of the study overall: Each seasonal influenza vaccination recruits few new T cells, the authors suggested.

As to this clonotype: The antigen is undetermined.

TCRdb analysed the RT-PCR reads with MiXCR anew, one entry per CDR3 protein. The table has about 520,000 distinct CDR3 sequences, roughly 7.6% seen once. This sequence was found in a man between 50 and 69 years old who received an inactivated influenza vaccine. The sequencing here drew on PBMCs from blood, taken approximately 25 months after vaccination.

The CDR3 nucleotides read TGCGCCAGCAGTCACCCGGACCCGAAATCTAAGTACTTC. Amino acids: CASSHPDPKSKYF. This chain joins TRBV23-1 and TRBJ2-4; D call uncertain. TRBV23-1 is assigned to the ORF class and has an uncertain function. This CDR3 is built from 13 residues. V lost 3 bases to trimming and J lost 14 bases, with 17 bases between them.